This T cell receptor (beta chain) was captured in a study of cytomegalovirus exposure and HLA in healthy donors. Overall study context: As released early, the data held approximately 80 million unique TCRs from HLA-typed donors. General study findings and limits: Reports described diagnosis of cytomegalovirus status by the classifier as highly specific and sensitive. In vitro checks showed that three CMV-associated chains really do target CMV antigens.

As regards this clone: Its antigen is unidentified.

The PCR had 60 Vbeta and 13 Jbeta primers. The assay was immunoSEQ multiplex PCR, and TCRdb's table has in-frame clones only and misses some. The sample holds around 100,000 clones; around 83% are singletons and the top ten take around 23%. Germline lookup yields CDR1 LGHNA and CDR2 YNFKEQ. The junction had 4 bases not matched to a gene; V was cut back by 0 bases and J by 2 bases. The CDR3 length is 15 residues. Sequencing used PBMCs. The clonotype comes from a man aged 25 to 45 in good health and CMV-seropositive. This chain uses TRBV4-2 with TRBJ2-7; 7 nucleotides match TRBD2. CDR3 sequence: CASSQELASTYEQYF. CDR3 coding DNA: TGTGCCAGCAGCCAAGAACTAGCGTCGACCTACGAGCAGTACTTC.